The following is a TCR beta chain sequence with its context. Antigen unknown. The sample belongs to a study of identical twins. Study-wide results and caveats: There is a chance that invariant MAIT and iNKT cells partially muddied zero-insertion analyses.

MiXCR, applied by TCRdb to the 5' RACE reads, yields one record per CDR3 protein. The sample lists some 500,000 distinct CDR3 sequences, 12% to 15% occurring once. The sample was also linked to a second study, of yellow fever vaccine responses in identical twins.

Input material: CD4+ T cells sorted from blood. The clonotype originates from a woman between 18 and 29 years old in good health.

The CDR3: CASSLGGAMNTEAFF. CDR3 bases: TGTGCCAGCAGCTTAGGAGGAGCCATGAACACTGAAGCTTTCTTT. The gene calls are TRBV7-2 and TRBJ1-1; no firm D call. CDR3 length: 15 amino acids. Germline V CDR1 and CDR2: SGHTA, FQGNSA. V lost 1 base and J lost 0, with 9 bases in between.